These T cell receptor beta chains were read from a single sample in a study of T cells after posttransplantation cyclophosphamide. TCRdb's copy holds only in-frame clones and misses some; the assay was immunoSEQ multiplex PCR. The sample consists of 47,000 or so clones, approximately 90% of them appearing once. Sequences were obtained from PBMCs. These receptors came from a woman aged 50 to 60 in good health and a related stem cell transplant donor. Both conserved end residues are part of each CDR3. Each record gives: J gene, clone size, D gene, V gene, CDR3 protein, CDR3 DNA. D genes are given only for firm matches. Rows give clone size only sometimes, using once, few, many, or a class for an expanded clone.

TRBJ1-6 NA NA TRBV30 CAWSVKGGSYNSPLHF TGTGCCTGGAGTGTAAAGGGAGGGTCCTATAATTCACCCCTCCACTTT
TRBJ2-5 once TRBD2 TRBV30 CAWSATGTSNRETQYF TGTGCCTGGAGTGCTACCGGGACTAGTAACCGGGAGACCCAGTACTTC
TRBJ1-6 few TRBD1 TRBV9 CASSVAVGQGDSPLHF TGTGCCAGCAGCGTAGCGGTAGGACAGGGGGATTCACCCCTCCACTTT
TRBJ2-7 once TRBD2 TRBV6-1 CASRDPSGSSYEQYF TGTGCCAGCAGGGACCCTAGCGGGAGTAGCTACGAGCAGTACTTC
TRBJ1-4 once NA TRBV18 CASSPPDSLATNEKLFF TGTGCCAGCTCACCGCCGGACAGCCTCGCAACTAATGAAAAACTGTTTTTT
TRBJ2-7 NA NA TRBV18 CASSRETSGSSYEQYF TGTGCCAGCTCACGCGAGACCAGCGGCTCCTCCTACGAGCAGTACTTC
TRBJ2-1 NA NA TRBV7-9 CASSLGAREQFF TGTGCCAGCAGCCTTGGGGCGCGTGAGCAGTTCTTC
TRBJ2-7 NA NA TRBV19 CASGMGSYEQYF TGTGCCAGCGGGATGGGTTCCTACGAGCAGTACTTC
TRBJ2-2 NA NA TRBV6-4 CASSDSTAGELFF TGTGCCAGCAGTGACTCGACAGCCGGGGAGCTGTTTTTT
TRBJ2-6 NA TRBD1 TRBV27 CASSPRRQGEGSGANVLTF TGTGCCAGCAGTCCCCGCCGACAGGGAGAGGGCTCTGGGGCCAACGTCCTGACTTTC
TRBJ1-1 NA NA TRBV9 CASSAGLNTEAFF TGTGCCAGCAGCGCAGGGCTGAACACTGAAGCTTTCTTT
TRBJ2-7 once NA TRBV7-3 CASSQIPGVGYEQYF TGTGCCAGCAGCCAGATCCCAGGGGTTGGATACGAGCAGTACTTC
TRBJ1-3 NA TRBD1 TRBV19 CASSTRQGAAGNTIYF TGTGCCAGTAGTACACGGCAGGGGGCAGCTGGAAACACCATATATTTT
TRBJ2-7 NA TRBD1 TRBV7-2 CAGGTGASSYEQYF TGTGCCGGAGGGACAGGGGCTAGCTCCTACGAGCAGTACTTC
TRBJ1-1 NA TRBD1 TRBV19 CASSIGQGVVAFF TGTGCCAGTAGTATAGGACAGGGTGTTGTTGCTTTCTTT
TRBJ1-1 NA NA TRBV2 CASTGLRLTEAFF TGTGCCAGCACAGGGTTAAGGCTCACTGAAGCTTTCTTT
TRBJ1-2 once NA TRBV28 CASSSQATSLYYGYTF TGTGCCAGCAGTTCGCAAGCAACCTCGCTATATTATGGCTACACCTTC
TRBJ1-6 NA NA TRBV29-1 CSVRGTSDNSPLHF TGCAGCGTTAGGGGGACGTCGGATAATTCCCCCCTCCACTTT
TRBJ2-6 NA NA TRBV5-4 CASSREGGSGANVLTF TGTGCCAGCAGCCGAGAAGGAGGGTCTGGGGCCAACGTCCTGACTTTC
TRBJ1-2 NA TRBD1 TRBV29-1 CSVDREAFQGDYGYTF TGCAGCGTCGACAGGGAGGCGTTCCAGGGGGACTATGGCTACACCTTC
TRBJ1-1 NA TRBD1 TRBV6-4 CASSWTGDTEAFF TGTGCCAGCAGCTGGACAGGGGACACTGAAGCTTTCTTT
TRBJ2-1 NA TRBD2 TRBV19 CASSIREGWPYNEQFF TGTGCCAGTAGTATTCGGGAGGGTTGGCCGTACAATGAGCAGTTCTTC
TRBJ2-3 NA NA TRBV6-1 CASSERTPGDTDTQYF TGTGCCAGCAGTGAAAGGACTCCCGGTGACACAGATACGCAGTATTTT
TRBJ1-2 once TRBD1 TRBV16 CASSPRGQAMTYGYTF TGTGCCAGCAGCCCCCGGGGACAGGCGATGACCTATGGCTACACCTTC
TRBJ2-5 NA NA TRBV10-1 CASSESNPGTQYF TGCGCCAGCAGTGAGTCCAACCCCGGGACCCAGTACTTC
TRBJ1-1 few NA TRBV6-6 CASSYSNGGAEAFF TGTGCCAGCAGTTACTCGAATGGGGGGGCAGAAGCTTTCTTT
TRBJ1-1 NA TRBD1 TRBV19 CASSVPDRGSTEAFF TGTGCCAGTAGTGTCCCCGACAGGGGCAGCACTGAAGCTTTCTTT
TRBJ1-1 NA NA TRBV5-1 CASSFSGSNTEAFF TGCGCCAGCAGCTTCTCAGGGTCGAACACTGAAGCTTTCTTT
TRBJ2-3 NA TRBD2 TRBV5-4 CASTLGPSGSTDTQYF TGTGCCAGCACCCTCGGGCCTAGCGGAAGCACAGATACGCAGTATTTT
TRBJ2-7 NA TRBD1 TRBV7-9 CASSPTRGTGIGGEQYF TGTGCCAGCAGCCCCACTAGGGGGACAGGGATTGGGGGCGAGCAGTACTTC
TRBJ2-1 NA TRBD2 TRBV7-2 CASSAPGLPLNEQFF TGTGCCAGCAGCGCACCGGGACTACCCCTGAATGAGCAGTTCTTC
TRBJ2-1 NA TRBD2 TRBV5-4 CASSFGGTSTYNEQFF TGTGCCAGCAGCTTCGGCGGGACTAGCACCTACAATGAGCAGTTCTTC
TRBJ2-2 NA TRBD1 TRBV6-6 CASSDRTGPTGELFF TGTGCCAGCAGCGACCGGACAGGGCCCACCGGGGAGCTGTTTTTT
TRBJ2-5 NA TRBD1 TRBV4-1 CASSQEPGQGETQYF TGCGCCAGCAGCCAAGAGCCGGGACAGGGAGAGACCCAGTACTTC
TRBJ2-5 NA TRBD1 TRBV4-1 CAKSQGPWEETQYF TGCGCCAAGTCACAGGGGCCATGGGAAGAGACCCAGTACTTC